This T cell receptor (beta chain) was sequenced for a study of blood T cell repertoires in COVID-19. Overall study context: Samples representing acute and convalescent COVID-19 were sourced from the United States, Italy and Spain. T cells, B-cell-depleted T cells, or PBMCs provided the cDNA or gDNA that served as material.

Per the authors' pipeline: Estimates of nucleated cell counts were drawn from the amplification of reference gene primers. TCRdb's copy holds only in-frame clones and misses some; the assay was immunoSEQ multiplex PCR. Clone size and the V and J calls come from that table; the DNA yielded D and trimming. Found here are over 200,000 clones, approximately 90% of them singletons; the top ten hold 11%. The CDR3 spans 14 residues. V was trimmed by 5 bases and J by 6 bases, leaving 17 bases between them. Germline CDR1 is MNHEY and CDR2 is SMNVEV (reference sequence). Seattle cases were enrolled at active infection and followed longitudinally.

This TCR came from a man aged 50 or older with COVID-19, enrolled during active disease. The chain joins TRBV27 to TRBJ2-7, with a possible D match to TRBD1 (6 bases). The sequenced material came from peripheral blood. The CDR3 is CASSPTTGFSEQYF. CDR3 DNA sequence: TGTGCCAGCAGTCCGACTACAGGGTTTTCCGAGCAGTACTTC.